This is a list of T cell receptor beta chains from one sample in a study of CD8+CD57+ T cells in acquired aplastic anemia. From the reads, TCRdb called clonotypes with MiXCR, one entry per CDR3 protein. The repertoire includes about 110,000 distinct CDR3 sequences, around 49% of them detected once, and 25% to 35% sits in the top ten. The sequencing sample was made of sorted CD4+, CD8+, or CD8+CD57+ T cells (not recorded which) from PBMCs. The origin of the receptors is a human donor in good health, serving as a control. Each CDR3 is given with its conserved first and last residue. The order of the fields is D gene, V gene, clone size, J gene, CDR3 protein, CDR3 DNA. D genes are given only for firm matches. Part of the rows lack a size; the others show once, few, many or a class for expanded clones.

D gene: TRBD1
V gene: TRBV9
clone size: NA
J gene: TRBJ1-2
CDR3 protein: CASNVDHRGSYGYTF
CDR3 DNA: TGTGCCAGCAACGTAGATCACAGGGGAAGCTATGGCTACACCTTC

D gene: NA
V gene: TRBV27
clone size: NA
J gene: TRBJ1-1
CDR3 protein: CASSHRGGVDTEAFF
CDR3 DNA: TGTGCCAGCAGTCACCGGGGGGGCGTCGACACTGAAGCTTTCTTT

D gene: NA
V gene: TRBV18
clone size: few
J gene: TRBJ1-1
CDR3 protein: CASSPPDGEWTEAFF
CDR3 DNA: TGTGCCAGCTCCCCCCCGGACGGGGAGTGGACTGAAGCTTTCTTT

D gene: NA
V gene: TRBV7-9
clone size: NA
J gene: TRBJ2-5
CDR3 protein: CASRSSEETQYF
CDR3 DNA: TGTGCCAGCAGGTCTTCCGAGGAGACCCAGTACTTC

D gene: NA
V gene: TRBV5-6
clone size: many
J gene: TRBJ2-7
CDR3 protein: CASRGRGGYEQYF
CDR3 DNA: TGTGCCAGCCGCGGGCGGGGTGGGTACGAGCAGTACTTC

D gene: NA
V gene: TRBV19
clone size: NA
J gene: TRBJ2-4
CDR3 protein: CASSILQGLGNIQYF
CDR3 DNA: TGTGCCAGTAGTATTCTCCAGGGTTTGGGTAACATTCAGTACTTC

D gene: TRBD2
V gene: TRBV7-3
clone size: NA
J gene: TRBJ2-3
CDR3 protein: CASSFNGGTSGGSTDTQYF
CDR3 DNA: TGTGCCAGCAGCTTTAATGGGGGGACTAGCGGGGGTAGCACAGATACGCAGTATTTT

D gene: TRBD1
V gene: TRBV29-1
clone size: few
J gene: TRBJ1-5
CDR3 protein: CSVTDRGNQPQHF
CDR3 DNA: TGCAGCGTTACTGACAGGGGAAATCAGCCCCAGCATTTT

D gene: NA
V gene: TRBV25-1
clone size: NA
J gene: TRBJ1-6
CDR3 protein: CASSQEGRGGYNSPLHF
CDR3 DNA: TGTGCCAGCAGCCAAGAAGGGAGGGGGGGCTATAATTCACCCCTCCACTTT

D gene: TRBD2
V gene: TRBV4-3
clone size: NA
J gene: TRBJ2-7
CDR3 protein: CASSQDLAGGVYEQYF
CDR3 DNA: TGCGCCAGCAGCCAAGATTTAGCGGGGGGCGTCTACGAGCAGTACTTC

D gene: NA
V gene: TRBV6-5
clone size: many
J gene: TRBJ2-1
CDR3 protein: CASSYEETPYNEQFF
CDR3 DNA: TGTGCCAGCAGTTACGAGGAGACTCCCTACAATGAGCAGTTCTTC

D gene: NA
V gene: TRBV25-1
clone size: NA
J gene: TRBJ2-1
CDR3 protein: CASSSATRNNEQFF
CDR3 DNA: TGTGCCAGCAGCTCAGCGACTAGAAACAATGAGCAGTTCTTC

D gene: NA
V gene: TRBV12-3/TRBV12-4
clone size: many
J gene: TRBJ1-1
CDR3 protein: CATRGGATEAFF
CDR3 DNA: TGTGCCACCCGAGGTGGTGCCACTGAAGCTTTCTTT

D gene: TRBD2
V gene: TRBV15
clone size: NA
J gene: TRBJ2-1
CDR3 protein: CATSRALAEEDYNEQFF
CDR3 DNA: TGTGCCACCAGCAGAGCCCTAGCGGAAGAGGACTACAATGAGCAGTTCTTC

D gene: TRBD1
V gene: TRBV15
clone size: NA
J gene: TRBJ2-7
CDR3 protein: CATSRDRTGGTYEQYF
CDR3 DNA: TGTGCCACCAGCAGAGATCGGACAGGAGGAACCTACGAGCAGTACTTC

D gene: TRBD1
V gene: TRBV5-1
clone size: NA
J gene: TRBJ2-7
CDR3 protein: CASSLSMGQGFYEQYF
CDR3 DNA: TGCGCCAGCAGCTTGAGTATGGGACAGGGCTTCTACGAGCAGTACTTC

D gene: TRBD2
V gene: TRBV4-1
clone size: few
J gene: TRBJ2-1
CDR3 protein: CASSQGLTSGDPYNEQFF
CDR3 DNA: TGCGCCAGCAGCCAAGGTTTAACTAGCGGGGATCCATACAATGAGCAGTTCTTC

D gene: NA
V gene: TRBV9
clone size: many
J gene: TRBJ2-3
CDR3 protein: CASSVERAFSTDTQYF
CDR3 DNA: TGTGCCAGCAGCGTAGAGCGGGCTTTTTCCACAGATACGCAGTATTTT

D gene: TRBD1
V gene: TRBV27
clone size: NA
J gene: TRBJ1-1
CDR3 protein: CASSLYGQGITEAFF
CDR3 DNA: TGTGCCAGCAGTTTATATGGACAGGGTATCACTGAAGCTTTCTTT

D gene: TRBD1
V gene: TRBV4-2
clone size: many
J gene: TRBJ2-5
CDR3 protein: CASSQETGGSLQETQYF
CDR3 DNA: TGTGCCAGCAGCCAAGAAACAGGGGGCTCCCTCCAAGAGACCCAGTACTTC

D gene: NA
V gene: TRBV12-3/TRBV12-4
clone size: NA
J gene: TRBJ1-6
CDR3 protein: CASSFQGGNSPLHF
CDR3 DNA: TGTGCCAGCAGTTTCCAGGGTGGCAATTCACCCCTCCACTTT

D gene: NA
V gene: TRBV7-6
clone size: many
J gene: TRBJ1-1
CDR3 protein: CASSLVEIGKHTEAFF
CDR3 DNA: TGTGCCAGCAGCTTGGTAGAAATTGGCAAGCACACTGAAGCTTTCTTT

D gene: TRBD1
V gene: TRBV24-1
clone size: NA
J gene: TRBJ2-1
CDR3 protein: CATSDRGQRLNEQFF
CDR3 DNA: TGTGCCACCAGTGATCGGGGACAGCGCCTCAATGAGCAGTTCTTC

D gene: NA
V gene: TRBV5-1
clone size: NA
J gene: TRBJ2-1
CDR3 protein: CASSLGQEYNEQFF
CDR3 DNA: TGCGCCAGCAGCTTGGGACAGGAATACAATGAGCAGTTCTTC

D gene: NA
V gene: TRBV7-9
clone size: many
J gene: TRBJ2-7
CDR3 protein: CASSFAATYEQYF
CDR3 DNA: TGTGCCAGCAGCTTCGCAGCCACCTACGAGCAGTACTTC

D gene: NA
V gene: TRBV20-1
clone size: many
J gene: TRBJ1-1
CDR3 protein: CSASPEAFF
CDR3 DNA: TGCAGTGCTAGCCCTGAAGCTTTCTTT

D gene: NA
V gene: TRBV9
clone size: NA
J gene: TRBJ2-2
CDR3 protein: CASSGNTGELFF
CDR3 DNA: TGTGCCAGCAGTGGGAACACCGGGGAGCTGTTTTTT

D gene: TRBD1
V gene: TRBV19
clone size: NA
J gene: TRBJ2-1
CDR3 protein: CASSKGQGSWNEQFF
CDR3 DNA: TGTGCCAGTAGTAAGGGACAGGGATCGTGGAATGAGCAGTTCTTC

D gene: NA
V gene: TRBV12-3/TRBV12-4
clone size: many
J gene: TRBJ1-1
CDR3 protein: CASSYSGQIYEAFF
CDR3 DNA: TGTGCCAGCAGTTACAGCGGACAGATTTATGAAGCTTTCTTT

D gene: NA
V gene: TRBV30
clone size: NA
J gene: TRBJ1-1
CDR3 protein: CAWSGGAGMNTEAFF
CDR3 DNA: TGTGCCTGGAGTGGGGGGGCAGGGATGAACACTGAAGCTTTCTTT

D gene: TRBD1
V gene: TRBV7-3
clone size: NA
J gene: TRBJ1-2
CDR3 protein: CASNPQGADGYTF
CDR3 DNA: TGTGCCAGCAATCCACAGGGGGCCGATGGCTACACCTTC

D gene: NA
V gene: TRBV25-1
clone size: once
J gene: TRBJ1-2
CDR3 protein: CASSELGGFDGYTF
CDR3 DNA: TGTGCCAGCAGTGAACTGGGGGGTTTCGATGGCTACACCTTC

D gene: TRBD1
V gene: TRBV10-3
clone size: few
J gene: TRBJ2-7
CDR3 protein: CAISGGQVLTYEQYF
CDR3 DNA: TGTGCCATCAGTGGGGGACAGGTCCTCACCTACGAGCAGTACTTC

D gene: TRBD1
V gene: TRBV7-9
clone size: many
J gene: TRBJ2-1
CDR3 protein: CASSYPGTGDEQFF
CDR3 DNA: TGTGCCAGCAGCTACCCCGGGACAGGGGATGAGCAGTTCTTC

D gene: NA
V gene: TRBV6-1
clone size: NA
J gene: TRBJ2-5
CDR3 protein: CASSEVGVSQGTQYF
CDR3 DNA: TGTGCCAGCAGTGAAGTTGGGGTGTCCCAAGGGACCCAGTACTTC

D gene: NA
V gene: TRBV4-1
clone size: many
J gene: TRBJ1-1
CDR3 protein: CASSHGMFEAFF
CDR3 DNA: TGCGCCAGCAGCCACGGGATGTTTGAAGCTTTCTTT

D gene: TRBD1
V gene: TRBV15
clone size: NA
J gene: TRBJ1-2
CDR3 protein: CATSTDGQGTYTF
CDR3 DNA: TGTGCCACCAGCACGGATGGACAGGGGACCTACACCTTC

D gene: NA
V gene: TRBV20-1
clone size: NA
J gene: TRBJ1-2
CDR3 protein: CSARTGSNYGYTF
CDR3 DNA: TGCAGTGCTAGGACAGGCAGCAACTATGGCTACACCTTC

D gene: TRBD1
V gene: TRBV12-3/TRBV12-4
clone size: many
J gene: TRBJ2-3
CDR3 protein: CASSFYRGSTDTQYF
CDR3 DNA: TGTGCCAGCAGTTTCTACAGGGGTAGCACAGATACGCAGTATTTT

D gene: TRBD1
V gene: TRBV10-3
clone size: few
J gene: TRBJ2-1
CDR3 protein: CATNFGPGQGNNEQFF
CDR3 DNA: TGTGCCACTAACTTTGGACCGGGACAGGGGAACAATGAGCAGTTCTTC

D gene: TRBD1
V gene: TRBV29-1
clone size: many
J gene: TRBJ2-7
CDR3 protein: CSVEDLRGPGYEQYF
CDR3 DNA: TGCAGCGTTGAAGATCTAAGGGGGCCAGGCTACGAGCAGTACTTC

D gene: TRBD1
V gene: TRBV12-3/TRBV12-4
clone size: many
J gene: TRBJ1-1
CDR3 protein: CASSPDQGQLNTEAFF
CDR3 DNA: TGTGCCAGCAGTCCCGACCAGGGACAGTTGAACACTGAAGCTTTCTTT

D gene: NA
V gene: TRBV10-1
clone size: NA
J gene: TRBJ2-3
CDR3 protein: CASWGGLTDTQYF
CDR3 DNA: TGCGCCAGCTGGGGCGGGCTCACAGATACGCAGTATTTT

D gene: NA
V gene: TRBV27
clone size: NA
J gene: TRBJ2-3
CDR3 protein: CASSLSEGAAGDTQYF
CDR3 DNA: TGTGCCAGCAGTTTATCGGAGGGGGCGGCGGGAGATACGCAGTATTTT

D gene: NA
V gene: TRBV7-2
clone size: many
J gene: TRBJ2-3
CDR3 protein: CASSPDAYTQYF
CDR3 DNA: TGTGCCAGCAGCCCGGACGCCTATACGCAGTATTTT

D gene: NA
V gene: TRBV19
clone size: NA
J gene: TRBJ1-5
CDR3 protein: CASRRGDQPQHF
CDR3 DNA: TGTGCCAGTAGAAGGGGGGATCAGCCCCAGCATTTT

D gene: NA
V gene: TRBV6-5
clone size: many
J gene: TRBJ2-3
CDR3 protein: CASSYEDTQYF
CDR3 DNA: TGTGCCAGCAGTTACGAAGATACGCAGTATTTT

D gene: TRBD2
V gene: TRBV5-1
clone size: many
J gene: TRBJ2-7
CDR3 protein: CASSLEAGLYYEQYF
CDR3 DNA: TGCGCCAGCAGCTTGGAAGCGGGGTTATACTACGAGCAGTACTTC

D gene: NA
V gene: TRBV7-3
clone size: many
J gene: TRBJ2-3
CDR3 protein: CASSLYGLPARTDTQYF
CDR3 DNA: TGTGCCAGCAGTTTATACGGTCTCCCGGCTAGGACAGATACGCAGTATTTT

D gene: NA
V gene: TRBV30
clone size: NA
J gene: TRBJ2-1
CDR3 protein: CAWSVGTYNEQFF
CDR3 DNA: TGTGCCTGGAGTGTGGGAACCTACAATGAGCAGTTCTTC

D gene: NA
V gene: TRBV20-1
clone size: NA
J gene: TRBJ1-6
CDR3 protein: CSASVRTDNSPLHF
CDR3 DNA: TGCAGTGCTAGCGTCCGGACAGATAATTCACCCCTCCACTTT

D gene: TRBD1
V gene: TRBV4-2
clone size: few
J gene: TRBJ2-7
CDR3 protein: CASSRPRGLDEQYF
CDR3 DNA: TGTGCCAGCAGCCGCCCCAGGGGGCTCGACGAGCAGTACTTC

D gene: NA
V gene: TRBV3-1
clone size: many
J gene: TRBJ1-2
CDR3 protein: CASSQFNYGYTF
CDR3 DNA: TGTGCCAGCAGCCAGTTTAACTATGGCTACACCTTC